These T cell receptor beta chains were read from a single sample in a study of control samples from healthy donors and cancer patients. Sequenced by immunoSEQ multiplex PCR; TCRdb stores in-frame clones only, minus some. The data hold over 200,000 clones, with 82% observed a single time. The sample was PBMCs. These receptors all stem from a woman aged 60-75 years with lung cancer. CDR3s include the opening cysteine and the closing phenylalanine or tryptophan. A D gene is named only where the DNA matches it firmly. Clone size is shown for a subset of rows, as once, few, many or a class of expanded clone.

clone size: .; D gene: .; J gene: TRBJ1-1; V gene: TRBV19; CDR3 protein: CASSIQMNTEAFF; CDR3 DNA: TGTGCCAGTAGCATACAAATGAACACTGAAGCTTTCTTT
clone size: .; D gene: .; J gene: TRBJ1-6; V gene: TRBV6-5; CDR3 protein: CASSFDRDYNSPLHF; CDR3 DNA: TGTGCCAGCAGTTTCGACCGGGACTATAATTCACCCCTCCACTTT
clone size: .; D gene: .; J gene: TRBJ2-7; V gene: TRBV11-3; CDR3 protein: CASSLGFDPSYEQYF; CDR3 DNA: TGTGCCAGCAGCTTGGGGTTCGATCCATCCTACGAGCAGTACTTC
clone size: .; D gene: .; J gene: TRBJ2-5; V gene: TRBV18; CDR3 protein: CASSPASTAGETQYF; CDR3 DNA: TGTGCCAGCTCACCTGCCTCGACGGCCGGAGAGACCCAGTACTTC
clone size: .; D gene: .; J gene: TRBJ1-4; V gene: TRBV6-2/TRBV6-3; CDR3 protein: CASSSVVNEKLFF; CDR3 DNA: TGTGCCAGCAGTTCGGTGGTTAATGAAAAACTGTTTTTT
clone size: .; D gene: .; J gene: TRBJ1-2; V gene: TRBV3-1/TRBV3-2; CDR3 protein: CASNGASLGYGYTF; CDR3 DNA: TGTGCCAGCAATGGGGCATCGCTTGGCTATGGCTACACCTTC
clone size: few; D gene: .; J gene: TRBJ1-5; V gene: TRBV6-5; CDR3 protein: CAIQGGDQPQHF; CDR3 DNA: TGTGCCATCCAAGGTGGGGATCAGCCCCAGCATTTT
clone size: .; D gene: .; J gene: TRBJ1-1; V gene: TRBV7-9; CDR3 protein: CASRPRDTEAFF; CDR3 DNA: TGTGCCAGCAGGCCTAGGGACACTGAAGCTTTCTTT
clone size: large; D gene: .; J gene: TRBJ1-6; V gene: TRBV7-9; CDR3 protein: CASSSQSGQGNSPLHF; CDR3 DNA: TGTGCCAGCAGCTCCCAGAGCGGGCAGGGTAATTCACCCCTCCACTTT
clone size: .; D gene: TRBD1; J gene: TRBJ1-1; V gene: TRBV6-5; CDR3 protein: CASRLTGEAFF; CDR3 DNA: TGTGCCAGCAGATTGACAGGGGAAGCTTTCTTT
clone size: .; D gene: .; J gene: TRBJ1-5; V gene: TRBV7-9; CDR3 protein: CASRPLQGENQHF; CDR3 DNA: TGTGCCAGCAGACCCCTCCAGGGCGAAAACCAGCATTTT
clone size: few; D gene: TRBD2; J gene: TRBJ2-1; V gene: TRBV11-1; CDR3 protein: CASSLEAGAHNEQFF; CDR3 DNA: TGTGCCAGCAGCTTAGAAGCGGGGGCCCACAATGAGCAGTTCTTC
clone size: .; D gene: .; J gene: TRBJ2-2; V gene: TRBV7-8; CDR3 protein: CASSLVGVRNTGELFF; CDR3 DNA: TGTGCCAGCAGCTTAGTGGGAGTACGCAACACCGGGGAGCTGTTTTTT
clone size: few; D gene: .; J gene: TRBJ2-7; V gene: TRBV18; CDR3 protein: CASSPWRGYEQYF; CDR3 DNA: TGTGCCAGCTCACCATGGAGGGGCTACGAGCAGTACTTC
clone size: .; D gene: TRBD1; J gene: TRBJ1-5; V gene: TRBV2; CDR3 protein: CASSFGTVLQPQHF; CDR3 DNA: TGTGCCAGCAGTTTCGGGACAGTCCTTCAGCCCCAGCATTTT
clone size: .; D gene: TRBD1; J gene: TRBJ1-2; V gene: TRBV5-4; CDR3 protein: CASSQDREATYTF; CDR3 DNA: TGTGCCAGCAGCCAGGACAGGGAGGCAACCTACACCTTC
clone size: .; D gene: .; J gene: TRBJ2-5; V gene: TRBV7-2; CDR3 protein: CASSLQETQYF; CDR3 DNA: TGTGCCAGCAGCTTGCAAGAGACCCAGTACTTC
clone size: .; D gene: TRBD1; J gene: TRBJ2-7; V gene: TRBV5-1; CDR3 protein: CASSPGTGGYEQYF; CDR3 DNA: TGCGCCAGCAGCCCCGGGACAGGGGGATACGAGCAGTACTTC
clone size: .; D gene: TRBD2; J gene: TRBJ2-7; V gene: TRBV4-2; CDR3 protein: CASSQDSGGLSYEQYF; CDR3 DNA: TGTGCCAGCAGCCAGGATAGCGGGGGGCTCTCCTACGAGCAGTACTTC
clone size: .; D gene: .; J gene: TRBJ1-1; V gene: TRBV5-8; CDR3 protein: CASSLGGGAGAFF; CDR3 DNA: TGTGCCAGCAGCTTGGGGGGGGGTGCTGGAGCTTTCTTT
clone size: .; D gene: TRBD2; J gene: TRBJ2-7; V gene: TRBV14; CDR3 protein: CASSKGLIYEQYF; CDR3 DNA: TGTGCCAGCAGCAAGGGACTAATCTACGAGCAGTACTTC
clone size: .; D gene: TRBD1; J gene: TRBJ1-3; V gene: TRBV12-3/TRBV12-4; CDR3 protein: CASRQGAGNTIYF; CDR3 DNA: TGTGCCAGCAGACAGGGGGCTGGAAACACCATATATTTT
clone size: .; D gene: TRBD2; J gene: TRBJ2-5; V gene: TRBV15; CDR3 protein: CATSSGRTGGEETQYF; CDR3 DNA: TGTGCCACCAGCTCCGGACGGACGGGGGGAGAAGAGACCCAGTACTTC
clone size: .; D gene: TRBD2; J gene: TRBJ2-1; V gene: TRBV6-4; CDR3 protein: CASSVQLAGVSEQFF; CDR3 DNA: TGTGCCAGCAGTGTTCAACTAGCGGGAGTAAGTGAGCAGTTCTTC